Each of the 17 T cell receptor beta chains below was sequenced from the same sample in a study of tumor-infiltrating lymphocytes in primary liver carcinoma (dated by TCRdb to the late 2010s). TRIzol reagent was used to extract blood RNA from unsorted whole blood, while the DNeasy Blood & Tissue kit provided the germline DNA. TCRdb shows the sequencer as Illumina HiSeq 2500. TCRbeta-specific cDNA was reverse-transcribed from approximately 460 ng total RNA using a constant-region primer and ProtoScript II reverse transcriptase. The TCRbeta libraries were prepared through three rounds of nested multiplex PCR following a slightly modified ARM-PCR procedure. The first two PCR rounds used multiplex TRBV1-TRBV30 forward primers with a Cbeta reverse primer, each for approximately 9 cycles. TCRdb reran the public reads through fastp at Q25 and MiXCR, keeping productive beta chains. Each entry merges the rows of one CDR3 protein and shows their most common DNA and genes. In all, the sample holds 300,000 to 350,000 distinct CDR3 sequences, and roughly 61% of those were seen once. 6.5% of the sample is in the top ten clones.

The sample comprised peripheral blood. All receptors come from a middle-aged man with primary liver carcinoma and hepatitis B virus infection.

Of note for this clonotype: Without the conserved terminal phenylalanine or tryptophan, this CDR3 likely stems from a read error. The CDR3 here is CASSSRDRVSEAFL. As DNA, the CDR3 is TGTGCCAGCAGCTCACGGGACAGGGTCTCTGAAGCTTTCCTT. The chain joins TRBV11-2 to TRBJ1-1; TRBD1 matches 9 bases. The CDR3 is 14 residues long. Germline V gene sequence: CDR1 SGHAT, CDR2 FQNNGV. J was trimmed by 6 bases and V by 4 bases; bases with no gene match: 6.

About this clonotype: This may be a read error, as it is one base from a much larger clone. CDR3 sequence: CAISDAGRDTGELLF. DNA of the CDR3: TGTGCCATCAGTGACGCCGGGAGGGACACCGGGGAGCTGCTTTTT. The chain couples TRBV10-3 to TRBJ2-2, with 8 bases lining up with TRBD2. Germline V gene sequence: CDR1 ENHRY, CDR2 SYGVKD. The CDR3 loop spans 15 amino acids.

Comment on this clonotype: Germline is not matched at one junction end, which may reflect a read error. The rearrangement joins TRBV11-2 to TRBJ2-3; D is perhaps TRBD1 (5 bases). The assigned J gene may be wrong: the sequence end matches TRBJ1-5 better. Germline assignment: CDR1 SGHAT and CDR2 FQNNGV. The CDR3 spans 13 residues. The CDR3, as DNA: TGTGTCAGCAGCTTAGGGATGCAGGGTACGCAGCATTTT. It codes for CVSSLGMQGTQHF.

This chain joins TRBV12-3 or TRBV12-4 and TRBJ1-2, with no clear D. Trimming cost V 4 bases and J 6 bases, with 12 bases left between them. The CDR3 covers 13 residues. CDR3: CASSWSRADGYTF. CDR3 DNA: TGTGCCAGCAGTTGGTCGAGGGCGGATGGCTACACCTTC.

V and J are TRBV11-2 and TRBJ2-7; 7 bases line up with TRBD1. The trim removed 4 bases at V and 7 bases at J, leaving 13 bases unmatched. The CDR3 runs 15 residues. Germline values: CDR1 SGHAT, CDR2 FQNNGV. The CDR3 DNA is TGTGCCAGCAGCTCCCCCGGGACAGAACAATATGAGCAGTACTTC. Residues: CASSSPGTEQYEQYF.

About this clonotype: One junction end disagrees with the germline gene, perhaps due to a read error. CDR3 loop: CACSVTSGSQGEQFF. The CDR3 DNA reads as TGTGCCTGCAGCGTAACCAGTGGGAGTCAGGGTGAGCAGTTCTTC. The chain is built from TRBV11-2 and TRBJ2-1, with D perhaps assigned TRBD1 or TRBD2 (5 bases each). CDR1 and CDR2 from the germline V gene are SGHAT and FQNNGV. The CDR3 is 15 amino acids.

Ten or more counts support this clonotype. The chain uses TRBV6-1 and TRBJ2-1; weak D call: TRBD1 (6 bases). CDR1 is MNHNS and CDR2 is SASEGT in the germline V gene. The V end lost 0 bases, the J end lost 3 bases, and 9 bases lay between the germline ends. The CDR3 has 15 amino acids. The CDR3 loop reads CASSEAWGLYNEQFF. The DNA of the CDR3 is TGTGCCAGCAGTGAAGCTTGGGGGCTCTACAATGAGCAGTTCTTC.

About this clonotype itself: One junction end does not reproduce the germline sequence, and a read error may be involved. This sequence joins TRBV11-2 and TRBJ2-3; a possible D gene is TRBD1 (5 bases). Germline CDR1 is SGHAT and CDR2 is FQNNGV. The CDR3 totals 12 residues. The CDR3 nucleotides are TGTGCCAGCAGCTTGACAACAGGTACGCAGTATTTT. Encoded protein: CASSLTTGTQYF.

Points on this clonotype: A junction boundary mismatches the germline segment, possibly from a read error. V and J are TRBV4-3 and TRBJ2-2, with 10 bases lining up with TRBD1. The CDR3 has 16 residues. Germline CDR1 is LGHNA and CDR2 is YSLEER. DNA of the CDR3: TGCGCCAGTAGCCGGGCCCCGGGACAGGGGTCCGGGGAGCTGTTTTTT. It translates to CASSRAPGQGSGELFF.

This clonotype was seen at least ten times. The chain carries TRBV11-2 and TRBJ1-4; D is unresolved. Per the germline V gene, CDR1 is SGHAT and CDR2 is FQNNGV. Trimming removed 5 bases from V and 3 bases from J, with 13 bases in between. This CDR3 contains 15 residues. This CDR3 is CASSPQIRANEKLFF. The DNA of the CDR3 is TGTGCCAGCAGCCCTCAAATAAGGGCTAATGAAAAACTGTTTTTT.

This clonotype appeared many times. The V gene is TRBV11-2, the J gene TRBJ2-1; D may be TRBD2 (5 bases). The CDR3 loop spans 16 amino acids. Trimming shortened V by 7 bases and J by 0 bases, and 16 bases separated the two germline ends. Germline CDR1 SGHAT, CDR2 FQNNGV. CDR3 sequence: CASTPGPGSSYNEQFF. The CDR3 DNA is TGTGCCAGCACCCCGGGCCCGGGGAGCTCCTACAATGAGCAGTTCTTC.

V is TRBV30 and J is TRBJ2-5; no reliable D call. CDR3 length equals 14 residues. Germline V gene lookup returns CDR1 GTSNPN and CDR2 SVGIG (reference sequence). Trimming pared 6 bases from V and 1 base from J, leaving 15 bases between. For the CDR3, the DNA is TGTGCCTGCTTAGAGTGCGATTCCCAAGAGACCCAGTACTTC. Translating gives CACLECDSQETQYF.

To note about this clonotype: This may arise from a read error, as a much more abundant clone is one base away. The J gene is TRBJ1-6, the V gene TRBV6-5; D is uncertain. CDR1 MNHEY and CDR2 SVGAGI come from the germline V gene. Trimming removed 4 bases at V and 11 bases at J, with 18 bases between. The CDR3 spans 15 residues. The chain's CDR3 is CASSSSRRENPPLHF. The CDR3 bases are TGTGCCAGCAGTTCGTCCAGACGGGAAAATCCACCCCTCCACTTT.

As concerns this clonotype: A much bigger clone sits one base away, suggesting this may be a read error. The chain couples TRBV12-3 or TRBV12-4 to TRBJ1-5; TRBD1 agrees at 8 bases. The CDR3 covers 17 residues. Losses at the gene ends were 7 bases for V and 0 bases for J; bases not matched to a gene: 11. DNA of the CDR3: TGTGCCAGCACCCTGGGACAGGTGGGGAATAGCAATCAGCCCCAGCATTTT. Protein sequence: CASTLGQVGNSNQPQHF.

This clonotype was found a few times. V is TRBV4-1 and J is TRBJ2-2, with 11 bases fitting TRBD2. V was pared by 0 bases and J by 4 bases, with 13 bases of the junction left unmatched. This CDR3 is 20 amino acids long. CDR1 is MGHRA, CDR2 YSYEKL, per germline. The CDR3 region has the DNA TGCGCCAGCAGCCAAGATGGTAGCGGGAGGGCCTGGGGAAGCACCGGGGAGCTGTTTTTT. Its translation: CASSQDGSGRAWGSTGELFF.

About this clonotype: A clone one base away is much larger, so this may be a read error. The V and J genes are TRBV6-1 and TRBJ1-5, with D perhaps matching TRBD1 (6 bases). The germline gives CDR1 MNHNS, CDR2 SASEGT. The CDR3 sequence is 14 residues long. The CDR3 region has the DNA TGTGTCAGCAACCAGGGGTTTGGTAATCAGCCCCAGCATTTT. Its protein product is CVSNQGFGNQPQHF.

As for this clonotype: One end of the junction is discordant with germline, which a read error may explain. The chain uses TRBV11-2 and TRBJ2-1, with a possible D match to TRBD2 (5 bases). Germline assignment: CDR1 SGHAT and CDR2 FQNNGV. The CDR3 covers 14 residues. CDR3 DNA: TGTGCCAGCAGACTAGTGGGAGACTACACTGAGCAGTTCTTC. Protein: CASRLVGDYTEQFF.